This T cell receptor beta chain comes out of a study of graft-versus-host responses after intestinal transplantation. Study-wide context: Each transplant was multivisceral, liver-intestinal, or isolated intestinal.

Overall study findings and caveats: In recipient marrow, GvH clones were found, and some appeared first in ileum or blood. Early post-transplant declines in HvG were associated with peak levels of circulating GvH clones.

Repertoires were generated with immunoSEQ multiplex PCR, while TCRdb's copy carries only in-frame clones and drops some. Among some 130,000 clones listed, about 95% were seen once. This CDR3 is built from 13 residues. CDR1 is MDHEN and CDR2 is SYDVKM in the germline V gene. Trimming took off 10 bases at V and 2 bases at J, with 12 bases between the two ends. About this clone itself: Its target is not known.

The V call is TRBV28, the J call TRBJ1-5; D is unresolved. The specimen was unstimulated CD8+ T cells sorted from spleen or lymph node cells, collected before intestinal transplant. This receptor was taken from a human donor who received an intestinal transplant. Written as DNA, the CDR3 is TGTGCCACCATTCTCTCCGGCAATCAGCCCCAGCATTTT. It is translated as CATILSGNQPQHF.